This TCR beta chain was profiled in a study of tumor and adjacent non-tumor tissue in lung cancer. The library came from three nested PCR rounds adapted from ARM-PCR protocols. One entry per CDR3 protein results from TCRdb running MiXCR on the multiplex PCR reads. Found here are about 110,000 distinct CDR3 sequences, about 75% of them singletons; the top ten hold under 45%. CDR3 length: 14 residues. Trimming shortened V by 5 bases and J by 2 bases, and 12 bases separated the two germline ends. No cell sorting was done before RNA was extracted from the tissue. This clonotype appeared many times. The TCR was taken from an older woman with non-small cell lung cancer. The V and J genes are TRBV12-3 or TRBV12-4 and TRBJ1-2; D is unclear. The specimen was lung tumor tissue. As DNA, the CDR3 is TGTGCCAGCAGTCCCGACGAACTAAACTATGGCTACACCTTC. Protein sequence: CASSPDELNYGYTF.